This entry lists 7 T cell receptor beta chains sequenced from one sample in a study of T cell responses to AZD1222 COVID-19 vaccine. Produced via immunoSEQ multiplex PCR; TCRdb's table is partial and in-frame only. The sample carries 95,000 to 150,000 clones, roughly 88% recorded once. Sequenced material: peripheral blood, taken on day 0 of AZD1222 vaccination. The receptors come from an adult in good health.

The CDR3 region is CASSLNYGYTF. In DNA, the CDR3 is TGTGCCAGCAGCCTGAACTATGGCTACACCTTC. V usage is TRBV28 and J usage is TRBJ1-2; D is unresolved. The V gene's germline CDR1 is MDHEN and CDR2 SYDVKM. The CDR3 extends over 11 amino acids. V was pared by 6 bases and J by 2 bases, with 4 bases between.

The rearrangement joins TRBV12-3 or TRBV12-4 to TRBJ2-3, with 9 bases aligning to TRBD1. The CDR3 is made up of 13 amino acids. With V trimmed by 8 bases and J by 6 bases, 6 bases remained unmatched. The CDR3 protein is CASSDRGWDTQYF. The CDR3 DNA sequence: TGTGCCAGCTCGGACAGGGGTTGGGATACGCAGTATTTT.

The chain combines TRBV11-1 with TRBJ2-5, with 8 bases identical to TRBD1. CDR1 and CDR2 from the germline V gene are SGHAT and FQDESV (reference sequence). V lost 5 bases and J lost 4; bases outside the gene matches: 3. CDR3 length: 13 amino acids. CDR3: CASSATGVETQYF. The DNA of the CDR3 is TGTGCCAGCAGCGCGACAGGGGTAGAGACCCAGTACTTC.

This chain connects TRBV6-5 to TRBJ2-3, with 7 bases fitting TRBD1. This CDR3 is 16 amino acids long. J gave up 4 bases and V 4 bases, and 11 bases lay outside the gene matches. CDR1 is MNHEY and CDR2 is SVGAGI in the germline V gene. The CDR3 nucleotides are TGTGCCAGCAGTTTACGACAGGGACCTCTTCCAGATACGCAGTATTTT. Protein sequence: CASSLRQGPLPDTQYF.

There are a few counts of this clone. This chain joins TRBV4-1 and TRBJ1-1; D not resolved. This CDR3 is built from 16 residues. Trimming pared 1 base from V and 3 bases from J, leaving 15 bases between. Germline assignment: CDR1 MGHRA and CDR2 YSYEKL. CDR3 nucleotide sequence: TGCGCCAGCAGCCAAGGTTTCGGCAGGATCTACACTGAAGCTTTCTTT. Its protein product is CASSQGFGRIYTEAFF.

This chain uses TRBV6-5 with TRBJ1-1; weak D call: TRBD1 (5 bases). CDR3 length: 12 residues. Germline assignment: CDR1 MNHEY and CDR2 SVGAGI. Deletions cut 11 bases from V and 8 bases from J, with 18 bases between. The CDR3 here is CAGGNLADEAFF. Here the CDR3 DNA reads TGTGCCGGGGGGAACTTAGCGGACGAAGCTTTCTTT.

This chain uses TRBV6-5 with TRBJ2-7, with 9 bases that match TRBD1. The CDR3 runs 15 residues. The ends lost 2 bases at V and 4 bases at J; junction bases unmatched: 6. Germline CDR1 is MNHEY and CDR2 is SVGAGI. As DNA, the CDR3 is TGTGCCAGCAGTTACAGTCGGGACAGGGCTTACGAGCAGTACTTC. It codes for CASSYSRDRAYEQYF.